This T cell receptor (beta chain) was captured in a study of vaccination effects on CD4 cells after COVID-19 (dated by TCRdb to between 2021 and 2024). Regarding the study in general: In the ViraFEST assay, PBMC were stimulated with viral peptide pools, and antigen-specific CD4+ T cell clonotypes were then identified by expansion using TCR sequencing. After vaccination, three convalescent patients were sampled at an early time point (day +14) and at a late time point (day +241, +227 and +161, respectively). Across the study, the median time from the second dose to post-vaccine sampling was 72 days (range 14 to 241). About 2.2 million PBMC per well were cultured in IMDM with around 5% human AB serum, 9 to 10 IU/ml IL-2 and gentamicin, plus 10 ug/ml peptides. SARS-CoV-2 spike-specific CD4+ TCR repertoires were compared before and after mRNA vaccination in COVID-19 convalescent patients and in infection-naive vaccine recipients. The full study included some 10 COVID-19 convalescent patients and several SARS-CoV-2-naive healthy vaccine recipients. Cultures from other donors in the study were sequenced using the Oncomine TCR Beta short-read assay on an Illumina iSeq 100. The paper as a whole reports these results and caveats: Among convalescent patients, the spike-reactive repertoire after vaccination was made up mainly of new vaccine-induced clones that were largely distinct from the clones induced by infection. Limitations of the study were the small number of convalescent patients and the absence of early post-infection timepoints. Clones induced by infection and clones induced by vaccination both contracted markedly at late timepoints after vaccination, which fits with T cell responses waning over time.

Inclusive of the bounding cysteine and phenylalanine, the CDR3 is 16 residues long. Kept here is only the CDR3 DNA, which spans 48 bases and is read in frame from base 1. CDR1 and CDR2, looked up from the germline V gene, are MGHRA and YSYEKL. Deletion took 1 base off V and 1 base off J, with a span of 8 bases between the germline ends. This clone was seen a few times. Its antigen target is currently unknown. Base qualities are not at hand, and no much larger clone is one base apart. After around 11 days of culture, CD4+ T cells were isolated with the EasySep CD4+ T cell isolation kit. PCR-confirmed SARS-CoV-2 infection had occurred in convalescent patients between March and December 2020, before the Alpha, Beta and Delta variants emerged in the United States. Participants received two doses of either the BNT162b2 or the mRNA-1273 mRNA SARS-CoV-2 vaccine. Half of the culture medium was replaced with fresh IL-2-containing medium on days 3 and 7. Unless noted otherwise, every peptide stimulation condition was cultured in triplicate wells. Using Ficoll-Paque Plus gradient centrifugation, PBMC were separated from whole blood and then either used fresh or cryopreserved at -140C. The QIAamp micro DNA kit was used to extract genomic DNA from the cultured CD4+ T cells.

The library was built by means of the immunoSEQ multiplex PCR assay. TCR beta CDR3 sequencing was performed on DNA from the cultured, isolated CD4+ T cells. The paper's processing steps were these. Non-productive TCR sequences were removed, reads were trimmed to the CDR3 region, and CDR3s of at least 7 amino acids were retained. Antigen-specific clonotypes were identified using the MANAFEST web app by comparison of expansion in peptide wells against reference cultures. To count as positive, a clone had to show expansion at FDR<0.05 compared with the reference and with all other wells, an odds ratio above 5, and a frequency above 0.1% in two replicate wells. Cross-reactive clonotypes were defined as significantly expanded in SARS-CoV-2 spike wells and in at least one common cold coronavirus spike condition. CDR3 similarity was assessed by Levenshtein distance using the stringdist R package, and unrooted trees were constructed with ape in R 3.6.1. Held by TCRdb, this immuneACCESS table contains in-frame sequences only and omits some clones. Under half of the omission traces to an unresolved V gene where checked; the cause of the rest is unknown. The V and J calls and the clone size are those of that table, but D and trimming were determined from the DNA. Counted in this sample were tens of thousands of clones; about four fifths of them appeared once. 5% to 6.5% of the sample belongs to the ten largest clones.

Here the chain combines TRBV4-1 and TRBJ2-6; TRBD1 is a possible D gene, resting on 6 matching bases. This TCR derives from a human donor who had a prior SARS-CoV-2 infection. The sequencing here drew on CD4+ T cells from PBMCs cultured without peptide, taken after COVID-19 vaccination. The DNA sequence is as follows: TGCGCCAGCAGCCAAGTTAGGGGGTCTGGGGCCAACGTCCTGACTTTC. The resulting protein is CASSQVRGSGANVLTF.